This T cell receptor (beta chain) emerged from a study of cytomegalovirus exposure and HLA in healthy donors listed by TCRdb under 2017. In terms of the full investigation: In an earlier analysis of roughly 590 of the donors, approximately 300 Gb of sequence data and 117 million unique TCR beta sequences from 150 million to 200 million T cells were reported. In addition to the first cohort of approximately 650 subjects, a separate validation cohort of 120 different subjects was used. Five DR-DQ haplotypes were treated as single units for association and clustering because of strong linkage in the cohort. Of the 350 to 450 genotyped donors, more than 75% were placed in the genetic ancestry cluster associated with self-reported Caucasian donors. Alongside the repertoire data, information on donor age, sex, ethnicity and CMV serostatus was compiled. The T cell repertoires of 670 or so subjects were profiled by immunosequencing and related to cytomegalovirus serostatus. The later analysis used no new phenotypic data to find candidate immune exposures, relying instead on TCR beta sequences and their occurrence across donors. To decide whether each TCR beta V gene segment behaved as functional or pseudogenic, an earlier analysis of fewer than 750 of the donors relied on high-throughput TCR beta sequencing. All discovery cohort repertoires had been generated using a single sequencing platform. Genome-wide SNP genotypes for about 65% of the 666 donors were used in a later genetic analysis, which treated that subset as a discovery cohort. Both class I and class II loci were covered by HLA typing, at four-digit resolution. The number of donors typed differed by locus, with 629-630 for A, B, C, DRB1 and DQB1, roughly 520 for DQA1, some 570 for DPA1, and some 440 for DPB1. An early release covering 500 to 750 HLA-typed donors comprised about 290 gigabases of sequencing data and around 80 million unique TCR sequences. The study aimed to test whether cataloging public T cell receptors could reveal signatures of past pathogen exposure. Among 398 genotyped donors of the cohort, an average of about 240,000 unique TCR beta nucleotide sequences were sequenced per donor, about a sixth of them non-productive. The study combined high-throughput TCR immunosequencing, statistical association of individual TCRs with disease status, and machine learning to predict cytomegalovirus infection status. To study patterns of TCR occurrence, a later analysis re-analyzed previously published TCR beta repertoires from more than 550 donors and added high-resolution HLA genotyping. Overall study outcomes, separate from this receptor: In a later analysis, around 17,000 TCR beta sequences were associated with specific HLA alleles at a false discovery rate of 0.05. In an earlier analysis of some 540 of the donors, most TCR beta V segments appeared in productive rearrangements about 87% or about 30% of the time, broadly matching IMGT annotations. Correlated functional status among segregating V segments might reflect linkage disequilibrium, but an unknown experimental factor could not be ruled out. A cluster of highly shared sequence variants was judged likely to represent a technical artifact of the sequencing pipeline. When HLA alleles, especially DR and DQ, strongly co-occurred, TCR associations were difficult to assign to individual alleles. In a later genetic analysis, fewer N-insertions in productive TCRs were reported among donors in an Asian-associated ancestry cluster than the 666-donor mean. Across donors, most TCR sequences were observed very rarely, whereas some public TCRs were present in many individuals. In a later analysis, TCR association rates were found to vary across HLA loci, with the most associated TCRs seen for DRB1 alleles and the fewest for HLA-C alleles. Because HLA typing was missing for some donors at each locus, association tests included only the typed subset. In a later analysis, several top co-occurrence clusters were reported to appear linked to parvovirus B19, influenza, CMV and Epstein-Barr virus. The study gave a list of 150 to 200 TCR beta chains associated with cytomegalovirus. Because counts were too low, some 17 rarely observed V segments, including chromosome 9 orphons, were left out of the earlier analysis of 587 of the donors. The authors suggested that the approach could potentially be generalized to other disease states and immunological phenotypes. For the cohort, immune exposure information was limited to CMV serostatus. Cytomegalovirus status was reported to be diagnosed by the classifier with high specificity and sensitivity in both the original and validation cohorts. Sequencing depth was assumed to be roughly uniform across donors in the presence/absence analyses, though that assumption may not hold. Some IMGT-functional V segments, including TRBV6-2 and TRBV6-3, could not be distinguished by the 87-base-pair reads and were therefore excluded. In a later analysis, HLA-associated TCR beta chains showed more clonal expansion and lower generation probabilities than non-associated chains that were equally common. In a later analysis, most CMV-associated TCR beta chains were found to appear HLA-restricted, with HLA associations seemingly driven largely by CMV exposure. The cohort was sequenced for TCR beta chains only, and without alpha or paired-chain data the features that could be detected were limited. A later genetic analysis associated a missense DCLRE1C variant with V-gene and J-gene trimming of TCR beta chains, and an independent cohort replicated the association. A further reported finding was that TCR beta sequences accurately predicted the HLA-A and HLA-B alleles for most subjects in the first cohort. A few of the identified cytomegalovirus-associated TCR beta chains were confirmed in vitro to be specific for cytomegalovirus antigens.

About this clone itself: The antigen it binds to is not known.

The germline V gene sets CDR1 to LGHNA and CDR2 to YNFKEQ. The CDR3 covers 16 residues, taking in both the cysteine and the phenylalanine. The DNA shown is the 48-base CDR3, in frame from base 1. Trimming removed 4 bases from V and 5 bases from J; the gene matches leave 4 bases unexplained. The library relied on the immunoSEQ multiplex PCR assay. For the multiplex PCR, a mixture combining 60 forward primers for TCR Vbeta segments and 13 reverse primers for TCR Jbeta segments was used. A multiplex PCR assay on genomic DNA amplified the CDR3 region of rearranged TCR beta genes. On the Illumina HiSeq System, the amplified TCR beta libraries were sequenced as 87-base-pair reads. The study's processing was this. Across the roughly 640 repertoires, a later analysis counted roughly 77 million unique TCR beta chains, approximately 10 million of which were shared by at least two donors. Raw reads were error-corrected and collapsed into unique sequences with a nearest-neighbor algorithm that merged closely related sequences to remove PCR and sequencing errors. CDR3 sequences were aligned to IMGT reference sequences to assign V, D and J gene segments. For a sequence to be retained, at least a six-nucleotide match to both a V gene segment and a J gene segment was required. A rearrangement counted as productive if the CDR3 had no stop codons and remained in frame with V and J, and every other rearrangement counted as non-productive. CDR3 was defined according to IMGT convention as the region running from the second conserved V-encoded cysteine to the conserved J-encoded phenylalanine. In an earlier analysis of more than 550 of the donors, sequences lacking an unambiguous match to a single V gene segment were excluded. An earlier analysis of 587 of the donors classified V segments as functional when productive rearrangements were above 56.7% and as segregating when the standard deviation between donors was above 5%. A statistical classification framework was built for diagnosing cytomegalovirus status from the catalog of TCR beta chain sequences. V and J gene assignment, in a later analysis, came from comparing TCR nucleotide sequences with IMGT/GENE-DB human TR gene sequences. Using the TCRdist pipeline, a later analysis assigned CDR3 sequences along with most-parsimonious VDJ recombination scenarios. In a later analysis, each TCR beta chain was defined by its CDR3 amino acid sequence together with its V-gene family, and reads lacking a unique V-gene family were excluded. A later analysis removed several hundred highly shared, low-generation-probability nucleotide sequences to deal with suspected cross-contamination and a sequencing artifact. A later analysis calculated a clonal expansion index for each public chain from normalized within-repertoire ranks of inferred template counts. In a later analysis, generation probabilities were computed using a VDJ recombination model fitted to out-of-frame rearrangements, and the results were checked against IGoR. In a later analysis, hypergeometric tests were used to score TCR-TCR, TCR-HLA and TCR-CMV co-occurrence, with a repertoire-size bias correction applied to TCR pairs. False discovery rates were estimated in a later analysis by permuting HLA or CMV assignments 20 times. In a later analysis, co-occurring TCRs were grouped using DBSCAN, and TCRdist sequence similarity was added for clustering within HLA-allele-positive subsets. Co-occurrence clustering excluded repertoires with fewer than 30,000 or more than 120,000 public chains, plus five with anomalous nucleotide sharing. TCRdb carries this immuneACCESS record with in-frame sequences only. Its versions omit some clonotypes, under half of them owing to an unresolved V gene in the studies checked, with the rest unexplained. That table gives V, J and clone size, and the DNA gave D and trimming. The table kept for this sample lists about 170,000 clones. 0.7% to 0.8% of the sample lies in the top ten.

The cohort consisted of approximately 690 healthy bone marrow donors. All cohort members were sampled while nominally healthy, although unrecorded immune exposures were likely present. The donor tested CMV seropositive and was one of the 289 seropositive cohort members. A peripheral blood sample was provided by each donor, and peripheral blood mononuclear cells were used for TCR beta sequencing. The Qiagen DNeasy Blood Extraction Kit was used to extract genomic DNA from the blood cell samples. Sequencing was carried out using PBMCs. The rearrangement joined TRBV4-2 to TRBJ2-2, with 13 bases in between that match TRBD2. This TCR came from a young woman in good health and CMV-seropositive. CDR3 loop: CASSPWTSGGTGELFF. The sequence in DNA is TGTGCCAGCAGCCCATGGACTAGCGGGGGAACCGGGGAGCTGTTTTTT.